This T cell receptor (beta chain) was recorded in a study of T cell repertoires in cytomegalovirus infection. Study-wide results and limits: Cumulative public TCR beta family frequency identified CMV carriers with the relevant HLA.

At least ten counts were recorded for this clonotype. Antigen unknown. MiXCR, applied by TCRdb to the reads, yields one record per CDR3 protein. The table lists more than 200,000 distinct CDR3 sequences, roughly 9.1% of them singletons. This clonotype was obtained from a human donor in good health (CMV status not recorded). Some clones in this sample may be carry-over from other donors' samples. The sample was PBMCs.

CDR3 sequence (DNA): TGTGCCAGCAGCAACGGACTAGCGGGGGGGCCGGGAGATACGCAGTATTTT. Encoded protein: CASSNGLAGGPGDTQYF. This chain joins TRBV7-3 and TRBJ2-3; 15 bases agree with TRBD2. V lost 5 bases and J lost 5; bases outside the gene matches: 8. This CDR3 is built from 17 residues. The germline CDR1 and CDR2 sequences are SGHTA and FQGTGA.